The 19 T cell receptor beta chains below come from one sample, sequenced in a study of T-cell reconstitution after alpha-beta-depleted transplantation in children. Library preparation (for TCRbeta) was performed with unique molecular identifiers. MiXCR, run by TCRdb on the PCR reads, gives a single entry per CDR3 protein. The profile shows some 520,000 distinct CDR3 sequences, around a third of them singletons. This material consisted of PBMCs from the stem cell graft donor, taken from the stem cell graft. These receptors were collected from a human donor who donated a stem cell graft to a child with aplastic anemia.

The chain has TRBV18 and TRBJ2-1; D may correspond to TRBD1 or TRBD2 (5 bases each). Per germline, CDR1 KGHSH and CDR2 LQKENI. The CDR3 covers 15 residues. The V end lost 1 base, the J end lost 6 bases, and 13 bases lay between the germline ends. CDR3 DNA sequence: TGTGCCAGCTCACCACTTGAGGGGACGAGCAATGAGCAGTTCTTC. It specifies CASSPLEGTSNEQFF.

This clonotype was observed a few times. The chain uses TRBV29-1 and TRBJ2-7; tentative D call: TRBD1 (5 bases). The germline V gene encodes CDR1 SQVTM and CDR2 ANQGSEA. V gave up 6 bases and J gave up 5 bases, with 14 bases separating them. The CDR3 contains 12 residues. The CDR3 DNA reads as TGCAGCGTGCCCGGACAACGACACGAGCAGTACTTC. Residues: CSVPGQRHEQYF.

In this sample, this clonotype turned up a few times. The chain employs TRBV20-1 and TRBJ2-5; possibly TRBD2 for D (5 bases). The length of the CDR3 is 15 residues. From germline, CDR1 is DFQATT and CDR2 SNEGSKA (reference sequence). V lost 2 bases and J lost 5, with 18 bases in between. This CDR3 is CSARNPGRAVETQYF. In DNA form, the CDR3 reads TGCAGTGCTAGAAACCCGGGAAGGGCGGTGGAGACCCAGTACTTC.

The chain has TRBV5-1 and TRBJ2-1, with 7 bases matching TRBD2. The germline V gene has CDR1 SGHRS and CDR2 YFSETQ. V shed 3 bases and J 2 bases; nucleotides not matched to a gene: 8. The CDR3 extends over 16 amino acids. CDR3 nucleotide sequence: TGCGCCAGCAGCTACTTAGCGGGTTCGACCTACAATGAGCAGTTCTTC. This codes for CASSYLAGSTYNEQFF.

The table lists this clonotype with a few counts. A junction end diverges from the germline sequence, so it may reflect a read error. The genes are TRBV7-2 and TRBJ2-6; TRBD2 aligns across 7 bases. The germline CDR1 and CDR2 sequences are SGHTA and FQGNSA. This CDR3 contains 13 residues. DNA of the CDR3: TGTGCCAGCAGCTTAGGGGAGGGGACCTCACCCCGTTTC. Translation gives CASSLGEGTSPRF.

This clonotype was counted only a few times. The chain uses TRBV5-1 and TRBJ2-1; TRBD2 matches at 7 bases. Germline values: CDR1 SGHRS, CDR2 YFSETQ. V gave up 5 bases and J gave up 4 bases; unmatched junction bases: 12. This CDR3 is built from 16 residues. The CDR3 region has the DNA TGCGCCAGCAGTCAGAGGAGGTCGGGACTATACAATGAGCAGTTCTTC. Translated, it gives CASSQRRSGLYNEQFF.

The chain couples TRBV15 to TRBJ2-5; D is possibly TRBD1 (6 bases). The V and J ends lost 5 bases and 5 bases respectively, with 12 bases between them. The CDR3 contains 13 residues. CDR1 LNHNV and CDR2 YYDKDF come from the germline V gene (reference sequence). DNA for the CDR3: TGTGCCACCAGCCAGGGGTCGCGGGAGACCCAGTACTTC. Protein product: CATSQGSRETQYF. Combining the CDR3 with reference TRBV15 and TRBJ2-5 gives the whole variable domain DAMVIQNPRYQVTQFGKPVTLSCSQTLNHNVMYWYQQKSSQAPKLLFHYYDKDFNNEADTPDNFQSRRPNTSFCFLDIRSPGLGDTAMYLCATSQGSRETQYFGPGTRLLVL.

This chain uses TRBV13 with TRBJ2-7; TRBD1 might be the D (6 bases). The CDR3 is made up of 13 amino acids. Germline values: CDR1 PRHDT, CDR2 FYEKMQ (reference sequence). Trimming removed 5 bases at V and 5 bases at J, with 13 bases between. In DNA, the CDR3 is TGTGCCAGCAGCAGTACAGGGTCCCACGAGCAGTACTTC. Amino acid sequence: CASSSTGSHEQYF.

This clonotype was counted only a few times. This chain joins TRBV12-3 or TRBV12-4 and TRBJ2-2; 12 bases align to TRBD2. The CDR3 totals 19 residues. V lost 2 bases, J lost 4 bases, and 11 bases stayed unmatched. CDR3 region: CASSLQQLAGGPGTGELFF. CDR3 DNA sequence: TGTGCCAGCAGTTTACAGCAGCTAGCGGGAGGGCCCGGCACCGGGGAGCTGTTTTTT.

This clonotype was detected only a few times. The chain links TRBV12-5 to TRBJ1-1; no clear D. V lost 1 base to trimming and J lost 4 bases, with 10 bases between them. The CDR3 totals 14 residues. Germline loops: CDR1 LGHNT, CDR2 FRNRAP. CDR3 in DNA: TGTGCTAGTGGTTTGGCCGCCCGGGCCACTGAAGCTTTCTTT. This translates into CASGLAARATEAFF. The entire variable domain, with the rest obtained from reference TRBV12-5 and TRBJ1-1, is as follows: DARVTQTPRHKVTEMGQEVTMRCQPILGHNTVFWYRQTMMQGLELLAYFRNRAPLDDSGMPKDRFSAEMPDATLATLKIQPSEPRDSAVYFCASGLAARATEAFFGQGTRLTVV.

The chain recombines TRBV6-4 with TRBJ2-2; D not certain. Per the germline V gene, CDR1 is MRHNA and CDR2 is SNTAGT. The CDR3 consists of 13 residues. V was pared by 2 bases and J by 6 bases, with 7 bases between. CDR3 sequence: CASSDRASGELFF. The CDR3 coding sequence is TGTGCCAGCAGTGACCGGGCCTCCGGGGAGCTGTTTTTT.

The chain couples TRBV5-1 to TRBJ1-1, with 7 positions matching TRBD1. After removal of 4 bases from V and 4 bases from J, the junction contained 10 bases not matched to a gene. Germline-derived CDR1 and CDR2 are SGHRS and YFSETQ. The CDR3 loop spans 15 amino acids. The CDR3, as DNA: TGCGCCAGCAGCCCTCGGACAGGCTGGAGCACTGAAGCTTTCTTT. Its translation: CASSPRTGWSTEAFF. The variable domain in full, with the rest retrieved from reference TRBV5-1 and TRBJ1-1, is KAGVTQTPRYLIKTRGQQVTLSCSPISGHRSVSWYQQTPGQGLQFLFEYFSETQRNKGNFPGRFSGRQFSNSRSEMNVSTLELGDSALYLCASSPRTGWSTEAFFGQGTRLTVV.

This clonotype was found a few times. This chain joins TRBV7-9 and TRBJ2-7; D ambiguous. The V gene lost 4 bases and the J gene lost 9 bases, with 7 bases spanning the gap. Germline CDR1 reads SEHNR; CDR2 reads FQNEAQ (reference sequence). There are 10 residues in the CDR3. The CDR3 DNA follows: TGTGCCAGCAGCTCCGGCAGGCAGTACGTC. It translates to CASSSGRQYV.

The chain couples TRBV12-3 or TRBV12-4 to TRBJ2-5; 9 positions agree with TRBD2. V gave up 3 bases and J gave up 3 bases; unmatched junction bases: 5. The CDR3 has 15 amino acids. The CDR3 reads CASSFTPSGKETQYF. For the CDR3, the DNA is TGTGCCAGCAGTTTTACCCCTAGCGGGAAAGAGACCCAGTACTTC.

This clonotype came up a few times. V usage is TRBV12-5 and J usage is TRBJ1-1, with a tentative D call TRBD1 (6 bases). The CDR3 is made up of 13 amino acids. Germline V CDR1 and CDR2: LGHNT, FRNRAP. Between the trimmed V and J ends, which lost 3 bases and 6 bases, there was a span of 11 bases. The CDR3 coding sequence is TGTGCTAGTGGTTTCAGGGGTGCGGCTGAAGCTTTCTTT. Residues: CASGFRGAAEAFF.

This clonotype was detected a few times. The chain uses TRBV6-5 and TRBJ1-2; TRBD1 aligns across 9 bases. Germline loops: CDR1 MNHEY, CDR2 SVGAGI. CDR3 length: 14 amino acids. Unmatched junction bases numbered 10, after V lost 7 bases and J lost 7 bases. CDR3 bases: TGTGCCAGCAATCCGGGACAGGGCTTATTTGGCTACACCTTC. It translates to CASNPGQGLFGYTF.

The V call is TRBV5-1, the J call TRBJ2-5, with 7 nucleotides matching TRBD2. The CDR3 covers 15 residues. Germline trimming cut 3 bases from V and 2 bases from J; bases unmatched to any gene: 7. Germline V gene sequence: CDR1 SGHRS, CDR2 YFSETQ. This CDR3 is CASSSEGRVQETQYF. The CDR3 DNA is TGCGCCAGCAGCTCCGAGGGGAGGGTACAAGAGACCCAGTACTTC.

The chain couples TRBV4-3 to TRBJ2-1; D is perhaps TRBD1 (5 bases). V lost 2 bases to trimming and J lost 4 bases, with 6 bases between them. CDR1 is LGHNA, CDR2 YSLEER, per germline. The CDR3 is made up of 13 amino acids. The CDR3 sequence: CASSQRQYNEQFF. CDR3 in DNA: TGCGCCAGCAGCCAACGACAGTACAATGAGCAGTTCTTC.

The chain joins TRBV4-3 to TRBJ1-1; D possibly corresponds to TRBD1 (5 bases). The CDR3 totals 15 residues. Germline V gene lookup returns CDR1 LGHNA and CDR2 YSLEER. Trimming left V 3 bases short and J 2 bases short, with 13 bases between. The DNA of the CDR3 is TGCGCCAGCAGCCACGGCTTACAGGTAAACACTGAAGCTTTCTTT. As protein: CASSHGLQVNTEAFF.